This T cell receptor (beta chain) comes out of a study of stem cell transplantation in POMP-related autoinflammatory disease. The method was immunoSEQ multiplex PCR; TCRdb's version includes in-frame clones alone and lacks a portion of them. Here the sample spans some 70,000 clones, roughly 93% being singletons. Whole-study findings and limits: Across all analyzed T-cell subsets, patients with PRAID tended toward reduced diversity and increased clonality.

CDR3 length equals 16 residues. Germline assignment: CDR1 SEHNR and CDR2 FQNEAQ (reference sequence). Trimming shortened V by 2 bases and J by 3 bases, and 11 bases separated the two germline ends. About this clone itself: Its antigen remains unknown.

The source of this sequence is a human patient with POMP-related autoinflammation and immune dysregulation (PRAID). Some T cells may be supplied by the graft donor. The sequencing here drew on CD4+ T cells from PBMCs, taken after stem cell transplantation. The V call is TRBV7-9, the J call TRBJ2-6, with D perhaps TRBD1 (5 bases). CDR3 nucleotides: TGTGCCAGCAGCTTAAGGGCAGGGCTTGGGGCCAACGTCCTGACTTTC. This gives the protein CASSLRAGLGANVLTF.